Listed below are T cell receptor beta chains from one sample, sequenced in a study of shared clonotypes between healthy human individuals. Sequencing used immunoSEQ multiplex PCR; TCRdb keeps in-frame clones, though not all of them. The sample records about 490,000 clones, around 78% being singletons. The sample comprised PBMCs. These receptors all stem from a woman aged 35 to 49 in good health. Some clones in this sample may be carry-over from other donors' samples. Each CDR3 is given with its conserved first and last residue. The D gene is left open where the match is weak. Clone size, where shown, is once, few, many, or a class for clones that have expanded.

-	TRBV7-2	TRBJ2-2	-	CASSLVFGTGELFF	TGTGCCAGCAGCTTAGTGTTCGGCACCGGGGAGCTGTTTTTT
-	TRBV7-9	TRBJ2-7	-	CASSLAMSGRTTDIYEQYF	TGTGCCAGCAGCTTAGCTATGTCAGGGCGTACTACAGACATCTACGAGCAGTACTTC
-	TRBV6-7	TRBJ2-5	-	CASSYGLGGKTQYF	TGTGCCAGCAGTTACGGGTTGGGGGGAAAGACCCAGTACTTC
TRBD1	TRBV5-4	TRBJ2-1	-	CASSLRTGYNEQFF	TGTGCCAGCAGCTTAAGGACAGGGTACAATGAGCAGTTCTTC
-	TRBV6-5	TRBJ2-7	-	CASRDDSYEQYF	TGTGCCAGCAGGGATGACTCCTACGAGCAGTACTTC
TRBD2	TRBV11-1	TRBJ2-2	-	CASSPLAGNTGELFF	TGTGCCAGCAGCCCACTAGCGGGGAACACCGGGGAGCTGTTTTTT
-	TRBV5-1	TRBJ2-7	-	CASSLAQGGDEQYF	TGCGCCAGCAGCTTGGCTCAGGGAGGCGACGAGCAGTACTTC
TRBD2	TRBV7-8	TRBJ2-3	few	CASSLGPGLASDTQYF	TGTGCCAGCAGCTTAGGACCGGGACTAGCCTCAGATACGCAGTATTTT
TRBD1	TRBV29-1	TRBJ2-3	once	CSVGGTGGLDTQYF	TGCAGCGTTGGCGGGACAGGGGGCCTGGATACGCAGTATTTT
TRBD2	TRBV7-3	TRBJ2-3	-	CASSPRGGENTQYF	TGTGCCAGCAGCCCCCGTGGGGGGGAAAATACGCAGTATTTT
-	TRBV29-1	TRBJ2-2	-	CSVRHMNTGELFF	TGCAGCGTTAGACACATGAACACCGGGGAGCTGTTTTTT